This passage covers 15 T cell receptor beta chains from one sample sequenced in a study of beta chain features in type 1 diabetes. Findings and caveats of the study: TCRB CDR3 length was moderately but significantly reduced in all four CD4+ subsets of Type 1 diabetes patients.

The whole isolated RNA underwent reverse transcription, so sequencing captured expressed TCRB transcripts. Sequenced by immunoSEQ multiplex PCR; TCRdb stores in-frame clones only, minus some. The data show roughly 280,000 clones, with 20% to 25% seen just once and 0.012% held by the top ten. The antigens these receptors bind are not known. Sequencing was performed on naive CD4+ T cells from blood. All receptors come from a woman under 40 with type 1 diabetes.

The rearrangement joins TRBV9 to TRBJ2-1, with D possibly TRBD2 on 6 matching bases. With 4 bases removed from V and 9 bases from J, the gap between germline ends came to 8 bases. CDR1 and CDR2 from the germline V gene are SGDLS and YYNGEE. This CDR3 is built from 11 residues. The CDR3: CASSLSGEQFF. CDR3 DNA sequence: TGTGCCAGCAGCCTTAGCGGTGAGCAGTTCTTC.

This chain uses TRBV29-1 with TRBJ2-7; D uncertain. The germline CDR1 and CDR2 sequences are SQVTM and ANQGSEA. CDR3 size: 12 residues. V was clipped by 4 bases and J by 5 bases, with 12 bases between them. The CDR3 is CSVVSLVNEQYF. CDR3 DNA: TGCAGCGTTGTTTCGCTAGTGAACGAGCAGTACTTC.

There are a few counts of this clone. In nucleotides, the CDR3 is TGTGCCAGCAGCCCCCTTGGAGGGATGGGCACAGATACGCAGTATTTT. Residues: CASSPLGGMGTDTQYF. The chain uses TRBV9 and TRBJ2-3, with D possibly TRBD2 on 6 matching bases. V lost 4 bases and J 1 base, leaving 16 bases between the germline ends. Germline V CDR1 and CDR2: SGDLS, YYNGEE. The CDR3 length is 16 residues.

J is TRBJ1-2 and V is TRBV28; 11 bases align to TRBD1. V dropped 5 bases and J dropped 8; count of bases not matched to a gene: 10. Germline loops: CDR1 MDHEN, CDR2 SYDVKM. The CDR3 is made up of 15 amino acids. As DNA, the CDR3 is TGTGCCAGCAGTCTAGCGGACAGGGGGCTGGGAGGCTACACCTTC. Encoded protein: CASSLADRGLGGYTF.

This clone occurred a few times. This rearrangement joins TRBV29-1 to TRBJ1-4, with D uncertain. CDR1 is SQVTM, CDR2 ANQGSEA, per germline. The CDR3 totals 13 residues. Deletions cut 4 bases from V and 7 bases from J, with 13 bases between. CDR3 nucleotides: TGCAGCGTTGGGGAACCCGAGGGTGAAAAACTGTTTTTT. Protein sequence: CSVGEPEGEKLFF. The entire variable domain, with the rest obtained from reference TRBV29-1 and TRBJ1-4, is as follows: SAVISQKPSRDICQRGTSLTIQCQVDSQVTMMFWYRQQPGQSLTLIATANQGSEATYESGFVIDKFPISRPNLTFSTLTVSNMSPEDSSIYLCSVGEPEGEKLFFGSGTQLSVL.

This clone was seen only a few times. V usage is TRBV4-2 and J usage is TRBJ1-1; TRBD1 is a possible D gene (6 bases). The CDR3 is made up of 14 amino acids. Trimming shortened V by 0 bases and J by 6 bases, and 11 bases separated the two germline ends. Germline values: CDR1 LGHNA, CDR2 YNFKEQ. The CDR3 sequence is CASSQDRGFAEAFF. In DNA form, the CDR3 reads TGTGCCAGCAGCCAAGATAGGGGGTTTGCTGAAGCTTTCTTT.

This clone was recorded a few times. The chain uses TRBV7-2 and TRBJ2-4; 11 bases agree with TRBD2. The CDR3 contains 13 residues. The V segment lost 6 bases and the J segment 6 bases; nucleotides outside the gene matches: 1. Germline V gene lookup returns CDR1 SGHTA and CDR2 FQGNSA. CDR3 DNA sequence: TGTGCCAGCAGAGGACTAGCGGGAAACATTCAGTACTTC. It translates to CASRGLAGNIQYF.

The table lists this clone with a few counts. The chain has TRBV9 and TRBJ2-1, with D hard to call. V was cut by 1 base and J by 7 bases, with 9 bases left in between. CDR1 and CDR2 (germline): SGDLS, YYNGEE. This CDR3 has 13 amino acids. The CDR3: CASSVSSSNEQFF. CDR3 nucleotide sequence: TGTGCCAGCAGCGTAAGCTCTAGTAATGAGCAGTTCTTC.

This clone was found a few times. In DNA, the CDR3 is TGTGCCAGCAGTTCCCCCGGAGGAGATACGCAGTATTTT. Encoded protein: CASSSPGGDTQYF. V gene TRBV28 combines with J gene TRBJ2-3; D perhaps matches TRBD2 (5 bases). The V end was cut by 4 bases, the J end by 5 bases, with 10 bases between. The CDR3 covers 13 residues. CDR1 and CDR2 from the germline V gene are MDHEN and SYDVKM.

V gene TRBV7-9 combines with J gene TRBJ1-5; the match to TRBD1 covers 7 bases. The CDR3 length is 15 residues. V gave up 1 base and J gave up 7 bases; unmatched junction bases: 7. Germline V gene lookup returns CDR1 SEHNR and CDR2 FQNEAQ (reference sequence). CDR3 residues: CASSLGTGRGQPQHF. The DNA for the CDR3 is TGTGCCAGCAGCTTAGGGACAGGACGAGGCCAGCCCCAGCATTTT.

This chain joins TRBV7-9 and TRBJ1-2, with D perhaps matching TRBD1 (6 bases). V was clipped by 7 bases and J by 6 bases, with 18 bases between them. In germline, CDR1 is SEHNR, CDR2 FQNEAQ (reference sequence). The CDR3 has 14 residues. The CDR3 DNA reads TGTGCCAGCAACCCAGGGGCAGTGATCGATGGCTACACCTTC. Translation: CASNPGAVIDGYTF.

This chain joins TRBV29-1 and TRBJ1-2; D gene uncertain. This CDR3 comprises 14 residues. CDR1 is SQVTM, CDR2 ANQGSEA, per germline. Trimming removed 0 bases from V and 4 bases from J, with 12 bases in between. The CDR3 loop is CSVEEQDTIYGYTF. CDR3 DNA sequence: TGCAGCGTTGAAGAACAAGACACAATCTATGGCTACACCTTC.

The chain carries TRBV5-1 and TRBJ1-1, with D hard to call. Germline CDR1 SGHRS, CDR2 YFSETQ. The CDR3 covers 13 residues. V lost 3 bases and J lost 1, with 7 bases in between. CDR3 bases: TGCGCCAGCAGCTCGACACCGAACACTGAAGCTTTCTTT. It translates to CASSSTPNTEAFF.

The chain has TRBV7-6 and TRBJ1-2, with D possibly being TRBD1 (5 bases). V was trimmed by 1 base and J by 1 base, leaving 13 bases between them. Germline-derived CDR1 and CDR2 are SGHVS and FNYEAQ. The CDR3 contains 16 residues. CDR3: CASSLVRAGINYGYTF. The DNA for the CDR3 is TGTGCCAGCAGCTTAGTCCGGGCAGGGATTAACTATGGCTACACCTTC. Combining the CDR3 with reference TRBV7-6 and TRBJ1-2 gives the whole variable domain GAGVSQSPRYKVTKRGQDVALRCDPISGHVSLYWYRQALGQGPEFLTYFNYEAQQDKSGLPNDRFSAERPEGSISTLTIQRTEQRDSAMYRCASSLVRAGINYGYTFGSGTRLTVV.

This clone was detected only once. J is TRBJ2-7 and V is TRBV28; 10 bases map to TRBD1. Germline assignment: CDR1 MDHEN and CDR2 SYDVKM. Trimming cost V 5 bases and J 5 bases; bases outside gene matches: 9. CDR3 length equals 15 residues. Written as DNA, the CDR3 is TGTGCCAGCAGTGCCCCCGGGACAGGGGACAACGAGCAGTACTTC. This encodes CASSAPGTGDNEQYF.